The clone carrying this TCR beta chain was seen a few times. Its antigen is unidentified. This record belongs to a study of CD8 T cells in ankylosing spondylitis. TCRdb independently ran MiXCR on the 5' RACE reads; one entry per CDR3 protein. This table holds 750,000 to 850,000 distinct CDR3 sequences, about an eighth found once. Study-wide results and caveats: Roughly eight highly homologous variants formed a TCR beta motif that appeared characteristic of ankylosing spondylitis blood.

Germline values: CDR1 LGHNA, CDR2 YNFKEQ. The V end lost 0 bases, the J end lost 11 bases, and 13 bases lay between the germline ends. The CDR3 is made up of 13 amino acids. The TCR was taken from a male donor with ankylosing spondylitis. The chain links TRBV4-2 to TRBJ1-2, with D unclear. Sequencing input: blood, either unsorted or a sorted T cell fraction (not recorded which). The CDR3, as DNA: TGTGCCAGCAGCCAAGATTGGGCAGTACCGTACACCTTC. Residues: CASSQDWAVPYTF.